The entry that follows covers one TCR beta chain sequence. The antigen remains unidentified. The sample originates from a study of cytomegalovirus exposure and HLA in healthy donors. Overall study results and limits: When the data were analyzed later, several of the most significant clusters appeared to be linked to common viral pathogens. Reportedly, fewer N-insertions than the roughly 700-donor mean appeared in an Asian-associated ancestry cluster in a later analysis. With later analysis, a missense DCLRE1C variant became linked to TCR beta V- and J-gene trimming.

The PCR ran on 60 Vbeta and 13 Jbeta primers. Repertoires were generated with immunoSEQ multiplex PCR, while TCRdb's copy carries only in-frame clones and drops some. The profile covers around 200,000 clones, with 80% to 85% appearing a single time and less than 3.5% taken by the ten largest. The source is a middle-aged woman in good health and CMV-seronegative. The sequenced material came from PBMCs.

The CDR3 is CASSPSSDSLYTGELFF. DNA for the CDR3: TGTGCCAGCAGCCCATCCTCGGACAGCCTATACACCGGGGAGCTGTTTTTT. The rearrangement links TRBV11-2 to TRBJ2-2; maybe TRBD1 (6 bases). Germline assignment: CDR1 SGHAT and CDR2 FQNNGV. The CDR3 runs 17 residues. V shed 5 bases and J shed 3 bases, with 19 bases lying between them.